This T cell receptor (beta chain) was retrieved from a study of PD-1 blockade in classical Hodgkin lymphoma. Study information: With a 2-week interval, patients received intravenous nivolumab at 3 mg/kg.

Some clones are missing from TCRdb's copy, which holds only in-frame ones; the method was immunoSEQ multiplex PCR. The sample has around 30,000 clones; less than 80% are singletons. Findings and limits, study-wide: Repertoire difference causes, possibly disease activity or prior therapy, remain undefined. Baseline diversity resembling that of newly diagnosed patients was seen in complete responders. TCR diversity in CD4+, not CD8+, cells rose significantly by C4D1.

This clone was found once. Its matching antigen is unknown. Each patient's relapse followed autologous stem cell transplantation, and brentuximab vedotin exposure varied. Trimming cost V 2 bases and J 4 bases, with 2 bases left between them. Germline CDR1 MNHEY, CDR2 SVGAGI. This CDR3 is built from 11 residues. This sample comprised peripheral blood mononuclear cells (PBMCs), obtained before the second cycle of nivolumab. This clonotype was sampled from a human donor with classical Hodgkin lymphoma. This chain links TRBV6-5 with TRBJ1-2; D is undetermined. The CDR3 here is CASSYLYGYTF. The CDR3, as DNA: TGTGCCAGCAGTTACCTCTATGGCTACACCTTC.